This T cell receptor beta chain was captured in a study of vaccination effects on CD4 cells after COVID-19. Whole-study context: Samples that were drawn after vaccination came a median of 72 days after the second dose.

The CDR3 is 15 residues long. Germline-derived CDR1 and CDR2 are SGHNT and YYREEE (reference sequence). V lost 4 bases and J lost 5; bases outside the gene matches: 9. Antigen-specific CD4+ T cells were expanded (with viral peptide pools) by the ViraFEST assay ahead of sequencing. Cultured cells yielded isolated CD4+ T cells after 10 days. Subjects were given two BNT162b2 or mRNA-1273 vaccine doses. People in the vaccine group had not been infected with SARS-CoV-2 before, and their nucleocapsid antibodies were negative. Researchers reported culturing 2 million to 2.5 million PBMC in each well, adding approximately 10 IU/ml IL-2 and around 9.1 ug/ml peptides. Note on this clone: Its antigen is not known.

Notes on the study in general: Clones from infection and from vaccination both contracted markedly late after vaccination.

The table came from immunoSEQ multiplex PCR; TCRdb's copy has only in-frame clones and leaves some out. The sample gives tens of thousands of clones, about three quarters of which show up once; roughly 1.2% is in the top ten. The sequencing here drew on CD4+ T cells from PBMCs cultured with HCoV-229E spike peptides, taken after COVID-19 vaccination. The V and J genes are TRBV5-4 and TRBJ1-2, with TRBD1 matching 9 bases. The receptor comes from a human donor who received a COVID-19 vaccine. The CDR3 is CASSRGGQGGYGYTF. In DNA form, the CDR3 reads TGTGCCAGCAGCCGCGGGGGACAGGGTGGATATGGCTACACCTTC.